This section outlines one T cell receptor (beta chain) sequence together with its context. CDR3 length: 17 residues. V was clipped by 6 bases and J by 0 bases; unmatched bases: 10. Germline CDR1 WNHNN, CDR2 SYGVQD (reference sequence). As processed by the authors: Estimated nucleated cell counts came from reference gene primer amplification. TCRdb's table, derived via immunoSEQ multiplex PCR, lists solely in-frame clones and lacks some. The DNA gave D and trimming, while V, J and clone size come from that table. The profile covers 200,000 to 250,000 clones, with 82% appearing a single time and around 3.3% taken by the ten largest. The sample belongs to a study of blood T cell repertoires in COVID-19. Study-wide context: Samples representing acute and convalescent COVID-19 were sourced from the United States, Italy and Spain.

This chain links TRBV10-1 with TRBJ2-1, with 8 bases identical to TRBD1. The source of this sequence is a woman of 80 years or more with acute or convalescent COVID-19. Sequencing was carried out using peripheral blood. Here the CDR3 DNA reads TGCGCCAGCAGCCTACCCCGGACAGGGAGCTCCTACAATGAGCAGTTCTTC. Encoded protein: CASSLPRTGSSYNEQFF.